Listed here are 20 T cell receptor beta chains from one sample, sequenced in a study of T cell repertoires in cytomegalovirus infection. Via MiXCR, TCRdb re-called the reads, giving one row per CDR3 protein. The sample includes approximately 120,000 distinct CDR3 sequences, approximately 30% of them seen just once. No antigen has been identified for these receptors. This material consisted of CD8+ T cells from cultured PBMCs, taken from culture after CMV antigen stimulation. Source of these receptors: a human donor in good health (CMV status not recorded). Some clones in this sample may be carry-over from other donors' samples.

This clonotype showed up many times. The CDR3 region has the DNA TGTGCCAGCAGCTTACAGGGGCATCAGCCCCAGCATTTT. It is translated as CASSLQGHQPQHF. The chain couples TRBV7-6 to TRBJ1-5; D is perhaps TRBD1 (6 bases). V shed 2 bases and J shed 5 bases, with 7 bases lying between them. Per the germline V gene, CDR1 is SGHVS and CDR2 is FNYEAQ. The CDR3 is made up of 13 amino acids.

The chain couples TRBV7-2 to TRBJ2-7; possibly TRBD1 or TRBD2 for D (5 bases each). The CDR3 has 15 amino acids. Germline CDR1 SGHTA, CDR2 FQGNSA. The ends were cut back, 1 base at V and 3 bases at J, with 13 bases in the middle. The CDR3 loop reads CASSLGDPPRYEQYF. The CDR3, as DNA: TGTGCCAGCAGCTTAGGGGACCCCCCACGCTACGAGCAGTACTTC.

The table lists this clonotype with a few counts. The rearrangement uses TRBV7-3 and TRBJ1-5, with D possibly being TRBD1 (5 bases). V lost 5 bases to trimming and J lost 2 bases, with 19 bases between them. Germline V gene sequence: CDR1 SGHTA, CDR2 FQGTGA. The CDR3 length is 17 residues. The CDR3, as DNA: TGTGCCAGCAGCAAAAAGGGGTTAGTGGGGCGCAATCAGCCCCAGCATTTT. Its protein is CASSKKGLVGRNQPQHF.

The chain carries TRBV7-8 and TRBJ1-1; D gene unclear. There are 17 residues in the CDR3. CDR1 and CDR2 from the germline V gene are SGHVS and FQNEAQ. Deletions cut 5 bases from V and 5 bases from J, with 24 bases between. The CDR3 sequence is CASSPVVYSHPGTEAFF. Here the CDR3 DNA reads TGTGCCAGCAGCCCAGTGGTGTATTCGCATCCAGGAACTGAAGCTTTCTTT.

On this clonotype: A much bigger clone sits one base away, suggesting this may be a read error. The genes are TRBV20-1 and TRBJ2-3, with D hard to call. The CDR3 covers 14 residues. Germline-derived CDR1 and CDR2 are DFQATT and SNEGSKA (reference sequence). CDR3 in DNA: TGCAGTGCTAGAGATATGGTCAGCACAGATACGCTGTATTTT. It codes for CSARDMVSTDTLYF.

This clonotype was seen repeatedly, ten times or more. The rearrangement joins TRBV7-2 to TRBJ2-3, with D perhaps TRBD1 or TRBD2 (6 bases each). Germline values: CDR1 SGHTA, CDR2 FQGNSA. V lost 5 bases to trimming and J lost 4 bases, with 13 bases between them. This CDR3 has 14 amino acids. The CDR3 coding sequence is TGTGCCAGCAGCGACGGGGGCCTCTCAGATACGCAGTATTTT. Translated: CASSDGGLSDTQYF.

This clonotype has at least ten counts. The chain combines TRBV7-8 with TRBJ2-7, with unresolved D. The CDR3 runs to 14 residues. The V gene lost 1 base and the J gene lost 4 bases, with 11 bases spanning the gap. In germline, CDR1 is SGHVS, CDR2 FQNEAQ. This chain's CDR3 is CASSLGLYVYEQYF. CDR3 bases: TGTGCCAGCAGCTTAGGATTATACGTGTACGAGCAGTACTTC. The whole variable domain, filled in from reference TRBV7-8 and TRBJ2-7, reads GAGVSQSPRYKVAKRGQDVALRCDPISGHVSLFWYQQALGQGPEFLTYFQNEAQLDKSGLPSDRFFAERPEGSVSTLKIQRTQQEDSAVYLCASSLGLYVYEQYFGPGTRLTVT.

The chain has TRBV2 and TRBJ1-6; TRBD1 is a possible D gene (6 bases). V shed 0 bases and J shed 5 bases, with 17 bases lying between them. Germline-derived CDR1 and CDR2 are SNHLY and FYNNEI. This CDR3 comprises 18 residues. This CDR3 is CASSEAWGAGVHNSPLHF. The CDR3 DNA follows: TGTGCCAGCAGTGAAGCTTGGGGGGCCGGGGTCCATAATTCACCCCTCCACTTT.

This clonotype showed up just a few times. V and J are TRBV11-1 and TRBJ2-7, with D perhaps assigned TRBD1 or TRBD2 (6 bases each). CDR1 and CDR2 (germline): SGHAT, FQDESV (reference sequence). The CDR3 runs 15 residues. V lost 5 bases and J 2 bases, leaving 16 bases between the germline ends. In nucleotides, the CDR3 is TGTGCCAGCAGCCTCCTGGAGGGGGAAACCTACGAGCAGTACTTC. Protein product: CASSLLEGETYEQYF.

J is TRBJ1-3 and V is TRBV6-5; D uncertain. Germline loops: CDR1 MNHEY, CDR2 SVGAGI. This CDR3 is 13 amino acids long. V lost 0 bases to trimming and J lost 4 bases, with 4 bases between them. The CDR3 protein is CASSYSDGNTIYF. The DNA for the CDR3 is TGTGCCAGCAGTTACTCGGACGGAAACACCATATATTTT.

CDR3 amino acids: CASRHGTALQETQYF. DNA of the CDR3: TGTGCCAGCCGCCACGGGACAGCCTTACAAGAGACCCAGTACTTC. V and J are TRBV12-3 or TRBV12-4 and TRBJ2-5; TRBD1 matches 7 bases. Germline trimming cut 8 bases from V and 2 bases from J; bases unmatched to any gene: 11. CDR3 size: 15 residues.

J is TRBJ1-3 and V is TRBV28; a possible D gene is TRBD1 (5 bases). Germline V gene sequence: CDR1 MDHEN, CDR2 SYDVKM. V lost 7 bases, J lost 0 bases, and 13 bases lay in between. The CDR3 contains 15 residues. The CDR3 DNA reads as TGTGCCAGCACCCGCGACAGATCCTCTGGAAACACCATATATTTT. This translates into CASTRDRSSGNTIYF.

The chain recombines TRBV2 with TRBJ2-7; 7 bases are a match to TRBD1. The CDR3 loop spans 17 amino acids. Trimming at V came to 10 bases and at J to 8 bases, leaving 26 bases not matched to a gene. Germline CDR1 and CDR2: SNHLY and FYNNEI. CDR3 sequence (DNA): TGTGCCAACAGCGCCCGCGGCCAAAGCCGGGACAGAAGCAAGCAGTACTTC. It yields the protein CANSARGQSRDRSKQYF. The whole variable domain, filled in from reference TRBV2 and TRBJ2-7, reads EPEVTQTPSHQVTQMGQEVILRCVPISNHLYFYWYRQILGQKVEFLVSFYNNEISEKSEIFDDQFSVERPDGSNFTLKIRSTKLEDSAMYFCANSARGQSRDRSKQYFGPGTRLTVT.

Only a few counts were recorded for this clonotype. The J gene is TRBJ1-5, the V gene TRBV7-8; possible D gene TRBD1, 5 bases. Trimming left V 3 bases short and J 7 bases short, with 19 bases between. Looked up from germline, CDR1 is SGHVS and CDR2 is FQNEAQ. The CDR3 is made up of 16 amino acids. The CDR3 nucleotides are TGTGCCAGCAGCTTTATTTTGGGGGAAACACGGCAGCCCCAGCATTTT. Protein sequence: CASSFILGETRQPQHF. Complete variable domain (other parts from reference TRBV7-8 and TRBJ1-5): GAGVSQSPRYKVAKRGQDVALRCDPISGHVSLFWYQQALGQGPEFLTYFQNEAQLDKSGLPSDRFFAERPEGSVSTLKIQRTQQEDSAVYLCASSFILGETRQPQHFGDGTRLSIL.

This clonotype was counted between two and nine times. In DNA form, the CDR3 reads TGCGCCAGCAGCGCGGGACAGGGGGTCAATCAGCCCCAGCATTTT. This codes for CASSAGQGVNQPQHF. This chain joins TRBV5-1 and TRBJ1-5, with 11 bases lining up with TRBD1. Germline trimming cut 4 bases from V and 3 bases from J; bases unmatched to any gene: 3. The V gene's germline CDR1 is SGHRS and CDR2 YFSETQ. The CDR3 contains 15 residues. The full variable domain, completed using reference TRBV5-1 and TRBJ1-5, is KAGVTQTPRYLIKTRGQQVTLSCSPISGHRSVSWYQQTPGQGLQFLFEYFSETQRNKGNFPGRFSGRQFSNSRSEMNVSTLELGDSALYLCASSAGQGVNQPQHFGDGTRLSIL.

This clonotype turned up a few times. The chain links TRBV5-6 to TRBJ1-4, with no clear D. Trimming removed 2 bases from V and 0 bases from J, with 8 bases in between. Germline V CDR1 and CDR2: SGHDT, YYEEEE. This CDR3 contains 15 residues. CDR3 DNA sequence: TGTGCCAGCAGCTTTTTGCAAGCAACTAATGAAAAACTGTTTTTT. Translating gives CASSFLQATNEKLFF. Filled out from reference TRBV5-6 and TRBJ1-4, the complete variable domain reads DAGVTQSPTHLIKTRGQQVTLRCSPKSGHDTVSWYQQALGQGPQFIFQYYEEEERQRGNFPDRFSGHQFPNYSSELNVNALLLGDSALYLCASSFLQATNEKLFFGSGTQLSVL.

The V and J genes are TRBV7-9 and TRBJ2-3, with D possibly being TRBD1 (6 bases). Germline V gene data show CDR1 as SEHNR and CDR2 as FQNEAQ (reference sequence). Between the trimmed V and J ends, which lost 5 bases and 0 bases, there was a span of 15 bases. The CDR3 has 16 amino acids. The CDR3 sequence is CASSPWQGSSTDTQYF. The CDR3 DNA sequence: TGTGCCAGCAGCCCATGGCAGGGGTCTAGCACAGATACGCAGTATTTT.

The chain employs TRBV7-9 and TRBJ1-6; perhaps TRBD1 as D (6 bases). From germline, CDR1 is SEHNR and CDR2 FQNEAQ (reference sequence). Trimming stripped 4 bases from V and 10 bases from J, with 14 bases between. The CDR3 is 14 residues long. The CDR3 DNA is TGTGCCAGCAGCTCCACCATAGGGGGATCACCCCTCCACTTT. Its translation: CASSSTIGGSPLHF.

In its sample, this clonotype was seen a few times. The rearrangement links TRBV5-8 to TRBJ2-3, with 9 nucleotides matching TRBD1. Germline CDR1 reads SGHTS; CDR2 reads YDEGEE. Trimming removed 6 bases from V and 2 bases from J; junction bases left unmatched: 19. This CDR3 comprises 19 residues. The CDR3 loop is CASTETGTGNIWYTDTQYF. CDR3 sequence (DNA): TGTGCCAGCACCGAGACCGGGACAGGGAATATCTGGTACACAGATACGCAGTATTTT.

This clonotype was detected a few times. The rearrangement joins TRBV19 to TRBJ1-1, with a weak D call TRBD1 (5 bases). Germline V gives CDR1 LNHDA, CDR2 SQIVND (reference sequence). This CDR3 spans 13 amino acids. The V end lost 8 bases, the J end lost 5 bases, and 15 bases lay between the germline ends. DNA of the CDR3: TGTGCCAGTCGTGGCGGGGCACGAACTGAAGCTTTCTTT. Translating gives CASRGGARTEAFF.